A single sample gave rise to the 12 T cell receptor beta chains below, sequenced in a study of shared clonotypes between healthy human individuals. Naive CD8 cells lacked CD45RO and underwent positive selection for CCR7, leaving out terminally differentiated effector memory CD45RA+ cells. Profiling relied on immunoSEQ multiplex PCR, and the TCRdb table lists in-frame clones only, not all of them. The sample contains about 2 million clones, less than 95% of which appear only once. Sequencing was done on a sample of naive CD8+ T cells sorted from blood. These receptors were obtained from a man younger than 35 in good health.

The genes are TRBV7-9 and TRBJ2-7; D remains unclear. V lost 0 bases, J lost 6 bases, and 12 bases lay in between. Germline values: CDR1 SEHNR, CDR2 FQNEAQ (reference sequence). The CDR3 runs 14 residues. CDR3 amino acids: CASSLAGFVSEQYF. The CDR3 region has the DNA TGTGCCAGCAGCTTAGCGGGGTTTGTGAGCGAGCAGTACTTC.

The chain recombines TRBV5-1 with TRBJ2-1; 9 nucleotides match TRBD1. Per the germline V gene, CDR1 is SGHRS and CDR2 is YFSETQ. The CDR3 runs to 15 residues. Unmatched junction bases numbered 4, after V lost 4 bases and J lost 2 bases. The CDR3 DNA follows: TGCGCCAGCAGCACCACAGGGGGCACCTACAATGAGCAGTTCTTC. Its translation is CASSTTGGTYNEQFF.

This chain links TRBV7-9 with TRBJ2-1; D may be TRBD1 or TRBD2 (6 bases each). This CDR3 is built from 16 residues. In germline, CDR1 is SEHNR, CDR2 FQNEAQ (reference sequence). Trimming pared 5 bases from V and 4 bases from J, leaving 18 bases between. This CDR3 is CASSPGWGAQYNEQFF. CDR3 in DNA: TGTGCCAGCAGCCCTGGGTGGGGGGCGCAGTACAATGAGCAGTTCTTC.

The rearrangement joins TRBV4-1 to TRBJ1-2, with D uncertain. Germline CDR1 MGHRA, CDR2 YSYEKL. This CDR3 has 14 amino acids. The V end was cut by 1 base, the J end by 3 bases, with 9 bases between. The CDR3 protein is CASSQGRQDYGYTF. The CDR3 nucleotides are TGCGCCAGCAGCCAAGGGCGTCAGGACTATGGCTACACCTTC.

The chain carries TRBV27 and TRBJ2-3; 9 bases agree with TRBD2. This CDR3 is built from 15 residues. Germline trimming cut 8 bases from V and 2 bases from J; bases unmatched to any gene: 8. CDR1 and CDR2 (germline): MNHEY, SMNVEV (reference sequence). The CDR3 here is CASRLAGPITDTQYF. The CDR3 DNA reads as TGTGCCAGCCGCCTAGCGGGACCGATCACAGATACGCAGTATTTT.

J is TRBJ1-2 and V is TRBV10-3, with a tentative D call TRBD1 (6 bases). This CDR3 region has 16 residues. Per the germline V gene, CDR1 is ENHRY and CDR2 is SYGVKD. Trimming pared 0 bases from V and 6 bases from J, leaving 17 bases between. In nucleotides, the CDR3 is TGTGCCATCAGTGAGTCCTTACAGGGAGTCGAGGATGGCTACACCTTC. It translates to CAISESLQGVEDGYTF.

CDR3 region: CASSTGLENTGELFF. The CDR3 nucleotides are TGCGCCAGCAGCACAGGACTAGAGAACACCGGGGAGCTGTTTTTT. The J gene is TRBJ2-2, the V gene TRBV5-1; the match to TRBD2 covers 7 bases. The V and J ends lost 4 bases and 1 base, in that order; junction bases with no gene match: 4. Germline assignment: CDR1 SGHRS and CDR2 YFSETQ. The CDR3 is 15 residues long.

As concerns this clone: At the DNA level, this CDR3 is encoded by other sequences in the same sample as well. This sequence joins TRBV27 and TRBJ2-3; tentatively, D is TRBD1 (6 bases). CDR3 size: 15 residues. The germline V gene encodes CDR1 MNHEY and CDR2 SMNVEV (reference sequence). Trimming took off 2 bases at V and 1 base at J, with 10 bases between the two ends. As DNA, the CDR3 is TGTGCCAGCAGTTTAATTCCAGGGGGCACAGATACGCAGTATTTT. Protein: CASSLIPGGTDTQYF.

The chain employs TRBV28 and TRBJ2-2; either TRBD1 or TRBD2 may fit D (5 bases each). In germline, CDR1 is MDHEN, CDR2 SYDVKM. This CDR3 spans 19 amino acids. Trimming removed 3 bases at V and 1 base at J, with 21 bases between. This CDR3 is CASSFPRQTGRKNTGELFF. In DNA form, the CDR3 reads TGTGCCAGCAGTTTCCCCCGCCAGACGGGACGGAAGAACACCGGGGAGCTGTTTTTT.

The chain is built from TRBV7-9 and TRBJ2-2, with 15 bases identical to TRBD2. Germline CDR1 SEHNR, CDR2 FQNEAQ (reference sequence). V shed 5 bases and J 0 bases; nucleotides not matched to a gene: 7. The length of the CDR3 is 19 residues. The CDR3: CASSPGLAGGRANTGELFF. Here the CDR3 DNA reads TGTGCCAGCAGCCCCGGACTAGCGGGAGGGCGGGCGAACACCGGGGAGCTGTTTTTT.

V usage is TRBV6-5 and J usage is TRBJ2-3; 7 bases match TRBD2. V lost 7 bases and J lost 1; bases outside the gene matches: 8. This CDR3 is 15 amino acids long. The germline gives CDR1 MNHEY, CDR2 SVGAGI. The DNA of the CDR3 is TGTGCCAGCATGATGCTAGCGGAGGGCACAGATACGCAGTATTTT. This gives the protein CASMMLAEGTDTQYF.

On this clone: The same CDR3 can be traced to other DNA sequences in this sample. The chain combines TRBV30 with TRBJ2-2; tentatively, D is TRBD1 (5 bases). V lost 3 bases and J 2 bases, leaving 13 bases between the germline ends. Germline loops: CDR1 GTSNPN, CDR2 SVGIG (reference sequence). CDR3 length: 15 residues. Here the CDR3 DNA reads TGTGCCTGGAGCTGGGGCACTACCAACACCGGGGAGCTGTTTTTT. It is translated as CAWSWGTTNTGELFF.